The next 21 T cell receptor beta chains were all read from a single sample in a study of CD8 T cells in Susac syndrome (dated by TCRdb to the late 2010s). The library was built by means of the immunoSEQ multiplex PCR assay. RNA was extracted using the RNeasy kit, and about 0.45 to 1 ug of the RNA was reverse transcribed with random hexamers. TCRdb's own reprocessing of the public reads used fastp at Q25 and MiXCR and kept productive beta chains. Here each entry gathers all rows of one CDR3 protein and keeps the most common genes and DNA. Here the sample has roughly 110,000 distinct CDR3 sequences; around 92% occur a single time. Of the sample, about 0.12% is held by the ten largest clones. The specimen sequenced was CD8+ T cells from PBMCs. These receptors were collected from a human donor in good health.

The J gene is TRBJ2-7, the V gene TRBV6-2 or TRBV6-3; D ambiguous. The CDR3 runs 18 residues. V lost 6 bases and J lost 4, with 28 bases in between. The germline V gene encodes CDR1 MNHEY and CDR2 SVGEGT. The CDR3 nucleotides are TGTGCCAGCAGCCGTCCCGGAGTTAGGACGAGCCATTATTACGAGCAGTACTTC. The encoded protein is CASSRPGVRTSHYYEQYF.

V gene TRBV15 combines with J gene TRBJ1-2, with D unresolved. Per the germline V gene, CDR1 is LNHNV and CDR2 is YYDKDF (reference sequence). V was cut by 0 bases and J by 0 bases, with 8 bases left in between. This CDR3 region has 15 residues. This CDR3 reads CATSRDYIANYGYTF. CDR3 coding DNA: TGTGCCACCAGCAGAGATTACATAGCTAACTATGGCTACACCTTC.

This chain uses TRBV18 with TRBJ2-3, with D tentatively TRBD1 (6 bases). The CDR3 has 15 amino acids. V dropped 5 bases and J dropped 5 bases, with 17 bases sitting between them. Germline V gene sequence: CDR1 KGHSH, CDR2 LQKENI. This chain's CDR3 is CASSENTGFGDTQYF. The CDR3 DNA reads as TGTGCCAGCTCAGAGAATACAGGGTTCGGAGATACGCAGTATTTT. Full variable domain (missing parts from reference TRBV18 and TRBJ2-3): NAGVMQNPRHLVRRRGQEARLRCSPMKGHSHVYWYRQLPEEGLKFMVYLQKENIIDESGMPKERFSAEFPKEGPSILRIQQVVRGDSAAYFCASSENTGFGDTQYFGPGTRLTVL.

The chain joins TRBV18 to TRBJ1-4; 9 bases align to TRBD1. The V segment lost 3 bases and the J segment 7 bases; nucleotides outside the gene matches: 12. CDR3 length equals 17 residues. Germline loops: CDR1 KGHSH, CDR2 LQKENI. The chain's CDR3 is CASSPNPPRQGGEKLFF. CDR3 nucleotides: TGTGCCAGCTCACCGAACCCCCCGAGACAGGGGGGTGAAAAACTGTTTTTT.

The CDR3 reads CASRAGTGGFGELFF. The CDR3 bases are TGTGCCAGCAGAGCGGGGACAGGGGGATTCGGGGAGCTGTTTTTT. The chain uses TRBV5-6 and TRBJ2-2; 11 bases map to TRBD1. J was trimmed by 7 bases and V by 5 bases; bases with no gene match: 7. This CDR3 spans 15 amino acids. CDR1 and CDR2 (germline): SGHDT, YYEEEE.

The CDR3: CASREGGAGQPQHF. The CDR3 DNA reads as TGTGCCAGCAGGGAGGGGGGGGCAGGTCAGCCCCAGCATTTT. The V gene is TRBV6-6, the J gene TRBJ1-5; maybe TRBD1 (6 bases). The CDR3 covers 14 residues. V gave up 6 bases and J gave up 6 bases, with 15 bases separating them. Germline V gene lookup returns CDR1 MNHNY and CDR2 SVGAGI (reference sequence).

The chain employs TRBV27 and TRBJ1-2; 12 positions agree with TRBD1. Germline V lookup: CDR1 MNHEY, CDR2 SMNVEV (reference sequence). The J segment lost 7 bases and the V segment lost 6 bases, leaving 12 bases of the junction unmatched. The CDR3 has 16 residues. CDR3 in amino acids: CASRSWDRGHLSGYTF. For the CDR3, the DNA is TGTGCCAGCAGGTCCTGGGACAGGGGGCACTTAAGTGGCTACACCTTC.

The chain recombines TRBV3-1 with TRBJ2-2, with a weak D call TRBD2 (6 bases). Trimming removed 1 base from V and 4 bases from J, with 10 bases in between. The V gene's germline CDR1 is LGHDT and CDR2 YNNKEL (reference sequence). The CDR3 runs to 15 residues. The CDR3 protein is CASSQGLESTGELFF. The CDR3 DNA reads TGTGCCAGCAGCCAAGGACTAGAGAGCACCGGGGAGCTGTTTTTT.

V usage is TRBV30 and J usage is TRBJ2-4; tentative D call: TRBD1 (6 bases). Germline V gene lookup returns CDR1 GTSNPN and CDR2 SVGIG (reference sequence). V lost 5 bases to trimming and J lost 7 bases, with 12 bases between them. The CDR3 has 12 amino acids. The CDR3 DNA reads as TGTGCCTGGGGCGCAGGGGAGAACATTCAGTACTTC. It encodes CAWGAGENIQYF.

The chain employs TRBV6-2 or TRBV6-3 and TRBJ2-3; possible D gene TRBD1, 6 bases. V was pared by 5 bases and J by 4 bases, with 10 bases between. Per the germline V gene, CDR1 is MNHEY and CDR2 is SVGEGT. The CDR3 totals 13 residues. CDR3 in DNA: TGTGCCAGCAGTCCAGGGGCCCCAGATACGCAGTATTTT. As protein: CASSPGAPDTQYF.

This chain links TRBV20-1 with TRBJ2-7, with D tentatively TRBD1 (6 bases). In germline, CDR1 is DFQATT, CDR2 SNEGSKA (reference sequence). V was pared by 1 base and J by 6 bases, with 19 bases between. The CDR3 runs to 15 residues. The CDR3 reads CSARAVTGTLIEQYF. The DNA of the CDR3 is TGCAGTGCTAGAGCCGTGACAGGAACCCTAATCGAGCAGTACTTC.

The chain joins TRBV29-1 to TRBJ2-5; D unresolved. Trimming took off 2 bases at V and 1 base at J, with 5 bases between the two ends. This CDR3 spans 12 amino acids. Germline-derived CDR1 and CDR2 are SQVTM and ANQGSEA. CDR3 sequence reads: CSVEFSQETQYF. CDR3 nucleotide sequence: TGCAGCGTTGAATTCAGCCAAGAGACCCAGTACTTC.

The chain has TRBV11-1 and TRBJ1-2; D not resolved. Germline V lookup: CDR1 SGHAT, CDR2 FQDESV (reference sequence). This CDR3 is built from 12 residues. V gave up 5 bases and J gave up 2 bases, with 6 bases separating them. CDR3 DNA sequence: TGTGCCAGCAGCACTCCGAACTATGGCTACACCTTC. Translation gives CASSTPNYGYTF.

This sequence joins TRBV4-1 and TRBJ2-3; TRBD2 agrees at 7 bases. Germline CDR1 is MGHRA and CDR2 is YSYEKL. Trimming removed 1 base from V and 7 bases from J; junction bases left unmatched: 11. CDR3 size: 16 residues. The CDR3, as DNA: TGCGCCAGCAGCCAAGGCGGGGCTAGCGGAACCTATACGCAGTATTTT. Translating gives CASSQGGASGTYTQYF.

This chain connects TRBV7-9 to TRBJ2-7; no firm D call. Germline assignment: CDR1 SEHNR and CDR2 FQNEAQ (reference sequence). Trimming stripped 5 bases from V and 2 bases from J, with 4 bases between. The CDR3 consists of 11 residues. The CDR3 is CASSRTYEQYF. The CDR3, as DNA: TGTGCCAGCAGCAGGACCTACGAGCAGTACTTC.

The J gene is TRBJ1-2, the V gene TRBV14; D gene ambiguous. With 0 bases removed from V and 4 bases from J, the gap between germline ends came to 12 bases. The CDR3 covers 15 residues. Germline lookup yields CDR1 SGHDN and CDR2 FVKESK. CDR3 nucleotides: TGTGCCAGCAGCCAAGATCCCACTCGGGGCTATGGCTACACCTTC. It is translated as CASSQDPTRGYGYTF.

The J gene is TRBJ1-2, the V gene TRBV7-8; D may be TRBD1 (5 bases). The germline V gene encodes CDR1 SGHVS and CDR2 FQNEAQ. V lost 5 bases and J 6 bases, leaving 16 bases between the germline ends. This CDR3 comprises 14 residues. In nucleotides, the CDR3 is TGTGCCAGCAGCCCCCCTAAGGGGAGGGATGGCTACACCTTC. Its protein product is CASSPPKGRDGYTF.

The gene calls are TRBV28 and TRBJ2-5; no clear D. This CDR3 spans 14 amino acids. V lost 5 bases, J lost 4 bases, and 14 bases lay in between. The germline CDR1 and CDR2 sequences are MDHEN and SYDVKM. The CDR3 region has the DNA TGTGCCAGCAGTCTCCCGGGCTCGATAGAGACCCAGTACTTC. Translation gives CASSLPGSIETQYF.

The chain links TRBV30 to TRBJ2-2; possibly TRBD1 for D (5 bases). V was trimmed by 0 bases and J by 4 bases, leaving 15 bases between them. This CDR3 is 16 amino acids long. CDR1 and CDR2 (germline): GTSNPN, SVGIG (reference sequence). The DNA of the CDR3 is TGTGCCTGGAGTGTACGGTCAGGGCTGTTCACCGGGGAGCTGTTTTTT. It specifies CAWSVRSGLFTGELFF. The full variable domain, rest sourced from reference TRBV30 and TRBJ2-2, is SQTIHQWPATLVQPVGSPLSLECTVEGTSNPNLYWYRQAAGRGLQLLFYSVGIGQISSEVPQNLSASRPQDRQFILSSKKLLLSDSGFYLCAWSVRSGLFTGELFFGEGSRLTVL.

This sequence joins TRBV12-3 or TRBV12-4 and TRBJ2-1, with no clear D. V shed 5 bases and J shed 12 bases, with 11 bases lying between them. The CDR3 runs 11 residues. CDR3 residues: CASSLFGPQFF. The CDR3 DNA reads TGTGCCAGCAGTCTCTTCGGACCGCAGTTCTTC.

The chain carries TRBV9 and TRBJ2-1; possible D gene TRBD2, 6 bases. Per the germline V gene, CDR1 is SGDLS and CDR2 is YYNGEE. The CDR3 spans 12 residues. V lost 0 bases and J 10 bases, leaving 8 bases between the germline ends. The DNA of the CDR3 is TGTGCCAGCAGCGTAGTGGGAGGCGAGCAGTTCTTC. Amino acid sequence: CASSVVGGEQFF.